One sample yielded the 20 T cell receptor beta chains listed below, sequenced in a study of T cell responses to AZD1222 COVID-19 vaccine. Sequenced by immunoSEQ multiplex PCR; TCRdb stores in-frame clones only, minus some. The table lists about 66,000 clones, more than 75% of them singletons. The sample consisted of peripheral blood, taken on day 0 of AZD1222 vaccination. The source is an adult in good health.

This rearrangement joins TRBV6-4 to TRBJ2-6; 8 bases agree with TRBD1. Trimming cost V 3 bases and J 1 base; bases outside gene matches: 5. The CDR3 sequence is 17 residues long. Per germline, CDR1 MRHNA and CDR2 SNTAGT. The CDR3 sequence: CASSEGRGLSGANVLTF. The CDR3 coding sequence is TGTGCCAGCAGTGAAGGCAGGGGGCTTTCTGGGGCCAACGTCCTGACTTTC.

The chain carries TRBV7-2 and TRBJ2-7, with 8 bases that match TRBD2. The CDR3 length is 14 residues. Per the germline V gene, CDR1 is SGHTA and CDR2 is FQGNSA. V was clipped by 2 bases and J by 2 bases; unmatched bases: 2. CDR3 nucleotides: TGTGCCAGCAGCTTAAGCGGGGGTGCCTACGAGCAGTACTTC. It yields the protein CASSLSGGAYEQYF.

This chain joins TRBV7-6 and TRBJ2-3, with 7 positions matching TRBD2. The CDR3 contains 15 residues. The germline V gene has CDR1 SGHVS and CDR2 FNYEAQ. The junction had 4 bases not matched to a gene; V was cut back by 3 bases and J by 1 base. This CDR3 is CASSFGGSGTDTQYF. The CDR3, as DNA: TGTGCCAGCAGCTTCGGCGGGAGCGGCACAGATACGCAGTATTTT.

J is TRBJ2-1 and V is TRBV7-3; a possible D gene is TRBD2 (6 bases). The CDR3 is 13 residues long. The V end was cut by 5 bases, the J end by 8 bases, with 13 bases between. Germline assignment: CDR1 SGHTA and CDR2 FQGTGA. The CDR3 here is CASSPRGIYEQFF. CDR3 nucleotides: TGTGCCAGCAGCCCTCGGGGGATTTATGAGCAGTTCTTC.

This clone was observed a few times. The V call is TRBV7-2, the J call TRBJ2-7; 7 positions agree with TRBD1. The CDR3 contains 14 residues. The germline CDR1 and CDR2 sequences are SGHTA and FQGNSA. J gave up 1 base and V 5 bases, and 5 bases lay outside the gene matches. The CDR3 region is CASSPRDSSYEQYF. The CDR3 DNA follows: TGTGCCAGCAGCCCACGGGACAGTTCCTACGAGCAGTACTTC.

V usage is TRBV12-3 or TRBV12-4 and J usage is TRBJ1-6; unclear D gene. The V and J ends lost 1 base and 7 bases respectively, with 5 bases between them. The CDR3 spans 13 residues. This CDR3 is CASSLGTNSPLHF. CDR3 bases: TGTGCCAGCAGTTTAGGGACCAATTCACCCCTCCACTTT.

This chain connects TRBV7-2 to TRBJ2-5; tentatively, D is TRBD1 (6 bases). The V gene's germline CDR1 is SGHTA and CDR2 FQGNSA. V dropped 3 bases and J dropped 3 bases, with 14 bases sitting between them. The CDR3 contains 15 residues. The CDR3 spells CASSFKTGREETQYF. CDR3 coding DNA: TGTGCCAGCAGCTTTAAAACAGGGAGAGAAGAGACCCAGTACTTC.

The CDR3 nucleotides are TGTGCCAGCAGTAATGGCCCCTTAAGCGGCTACACCTTC. This translates into CASSNGPLSGYTF. The V gene is TRBV28, the J gene TRBJ1-2; D call uncertain. Trimming shortened V by 5 bases and J by 8 bases, and 15 bases separated the two germline ends. Germline V gene lookup returns CDR1 MDHEN and CDR2 SYDVKM. The length of the CDR3 is 13 residues.

The chain has TRBV19 and TRBJ1-1; a weak D match, TRBD1 (6 bases). V was trimmed by 7 bases and J by 6 bases, leaving 21 bases between them. CDR1 and CDR2 (germline): LNHDA, SQIVND (reference sequence). The CDR3 totals 15 residues. The DNA for the CDR3 is TGTGCCAGTATTTTATCCAGGGGACCCACCTCTGAAGCTTTCTTT. Residues: CASILSRGPTSEAFF.

The chain is built from TRBV21-1 and TRBJ1-2. TRBV21-1 is a listed pseudogene. The CDR3 loop spans 14 amino acids. The CDR3 DNA reads as TGTGCCAAACCTAGACCCCTTTCGGGCTATGGCTACACCTTC. Residues: CAKPRPLSGYGYTF.

V gene TRBV7-9 combines with J gene TRBJ1-1; the D gene is possibly TRBD1 (5 bases). The germline CDR1 and CDR2 sequences are SEHNR and FQNEAQ (reference sequence). The V gene lost 1 base and the J gene lost 4 bases, with 13 bases spanning the gap. The CDR3 has 15 residues. The CDR3: CASSLVVPGPTEAFF. The CDR3 coding sequence is TGTGCCAGCAGCTTAGTAGTGCCGGGACCCACTGAAGCTTTCTTT. Full variable domain (missing parts from reference TRBV7-9 and TRBJ1-1): DTGVSQNPRHKITKRGQNVTFRCDPISEHNRLYWYRQTLGQGPEFLTYFQNEAQLEKSRLLSDRFSAERPKGSFSTLEIQRTEQGDSAMYLCASSLVVPGPTEAFFGQGTRLTVV.

J is TRBJ1-2 and V is TRBV11-3, with D unresolved. Trimming left V 1 base short and J 3 bases short, with 9 bases between. The length of the CDR3 is 14 residues. Germline V gene sequence: CDR1 SGHNT, CDR2 YENEEA. This chain's CDR3 is CASSLGRVDYGYTF. Written as DNA, the CDR3 is TGTGCCAGCAGCTTAGGTAGGGTCGACTATGGCTACACCTTC.

The chain employs TRBV29-1 and TRBJ1-3; D might be TRBD1 (5 bases). This CDR3 has 14 residues. V was clipped by 3 bases and J by 2 bases, with 11 bases between them. Germline values: CDR1 SQVTM, CDR2 ANQGSEA. CDR3 sequence: CSVEEGTTGNTIYF. CDR3 coding DNA: TGCAGCGTTGAGGAGGGGACTACTGGAAACACCATATATTTT.

The chain combines TRBV7-3 with TRBJ2-3; 9 bases are shared with TRBD2. The junction had 6 bases not matched to a gene; V was cut back by 0 bases and J by 2 bases. Germline V gives CDR1 SGHTA, CDR2 FQGTGA. The CDR3 is 17 amino acids. CDR3: CASSLTPTSGSTDTQYF. In nucleotides, the CDR3 is TGTGCCAGCAGCTTAACCCCAACTAGCGGGTCCACAGATACGCAGTATTTT.

The genes are TRBV10-3 and TRBJ2-3; no reliable D call. This CDR3 region has 11 residues. Trimming left V 10 bases short and J 3 bases short, with 8 bases between. Germline CDR1 ENHRY, CDR2 SYGVKD. The CDR3 DNA sequence: TGTGCCACTATGGCTACAGATACGCAGTATTTT. This sequence encodes CATMATDTQYF.

This chain connects TRBV27 to TRBJ1-1; D perhaps matches TRBD1 (5 bases). Germline V gives CDR1 MNHEY, CDR2 SMNVEV (reference sequence). The CDR3 covers 13 residues. V was cut by 6 bases and J by 0 bases, with 8 bases left in between. The chain's CDR3 is CASRGTVNTEAFF. CDR3 bases: TGTGCCAGCAGGGGGACCGTGAACACTGAAGCTTTCTTT.

The CDR3 DNA sequence: TGTGCCAGCATCATTGGCCGGGAGAACACTGAAGCTTTCTTT. It translates to CASIIGRENTEAFF. V usage is TRBV6-6 and J usage is TRBJ1-1; D unclear. V shed 7 bases and J shed 1 base, with 13 bases lying between them. Per germline, CDR1 MNHNY and CDR2 SVGAGI (reference sequence). This CDR3 has 14 amino acids.

The chain uses TRBV30 and TRBJ1-3, with D perhaps matching TRBD1 (6 bases). V was cut by 4 bases and J by 6 bases, with 7 bases left in between. Per the germline V gene, CDR1 is GTSNPN and CDR2 is SVGIG (reference sequence). The CDR3 extends over 11 amino acids. The CDR3 DNA is TGTGCCTGGAACAGGGAAAACACCATATATTTT. Protein: CAWNRENTIYF.

This chain connects TRBV11-3 to TRBJ1-1; D is unclear. V lost 0 bases and J 0 bases, leaving 8 bases between the germline ends. CDR1 and CDR2 from the germline V gene are SGHNT and YENEEA. CDR3 length: 15 amino acids. The CDR3 protein is CASSLDFGLNTEAFF. In DNA, the CDR3 is TGTGCCAGCAGCTTAGATTTCGGATTGAACACTGAAGCTTTCTTT.

The gene calls are TRBV5-1 and TRBJ2-7, with D possibly being TRBD1 or TRBD2 (5 bases each). There are 14 residues in the CDR3. CDR1 is SGHRS and CDR2 is YFSETQ in the germline V gene. V lost 4 bases to trimming and J lost 5 bases, with 16 bases between them. CDR3 DNA sequence: TGCGCCAGCAGCGCGGACCCTCTGGGGGACGAGCAGTACTTC. Amino acids: CASSADPLGDEQYF.